This T cell receptor (beta chain) is from a study of cytomegalovirus exposure and HLA in healthy donors. Concerning this clone itself: What it binds is not known.

Whole-study results and caveats: Some V segments (TRBV6-2 and TRBV6-3 among them) were excluded as indistinguishable.

V gave up 1 base and J gave up 7 bases; unmatched junction bases: 6. In germline, CDR1 is GTSNPN, CDR2 SVGIG (reference sequence). This CDR3 contains 14 residues. The PCR made use of 60 Vbeta and 13 Jbeta primers. Data came from immunoSEQ multiplex PCR; TCRdb stores just in-frame clones and leaves some out. The top ten clones hold 4.8% of a sample with more than 90,000 clones, under 85% of them seen once. The rearrangement uses TRBV30 and TRBJ2-7; 11 bases fit TRBD1. Sequencing was done on a sample of PBMCs. This receptor was obtained from a young man in good health and CMV-seropositive. In nucleotides, the CDR3 is TGTGCCTGGAGTGGCGGACAGGGGGCGGGGGAGCAGTACTTC. It encodes CAWSGGQGAGEQYF. The full variable domain, its missing parts supplied by reference TRBV30 and TRBJ2-7, is SQTIHQWPATLVQPVGSPLSLECTVEGTSNPNLYWYRQAAGRGLQLLFYSVGIGQISSEVPQNLSASRPQDRQFILSSKKLLLSDSGFYLCAWSGGQGAGEQYFGPGTRLTVT.